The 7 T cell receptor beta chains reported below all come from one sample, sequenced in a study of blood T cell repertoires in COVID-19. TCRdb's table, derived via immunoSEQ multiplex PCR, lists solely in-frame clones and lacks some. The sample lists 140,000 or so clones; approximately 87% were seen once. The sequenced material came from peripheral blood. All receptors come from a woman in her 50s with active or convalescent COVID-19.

The CDR3 DNA reads as TGTGCGACCCTCCGACAGATAAGCAATCAGCCCCAGCATTTT. As protein: CATLRQISNQPQHF. The chain combines TRBV28 with TRBJ1-5; tentative D call: TRBD1 (5 bases). CDR3 length equals 14 residues. Germline V lookup: CDR1 MDHEN, CDR2 SYDVKM. Combining the CDR3 with reference TRBV28 and TRBJ1-5 gives the whole variable domain DVKVTQSSRYLVKRTGEKVFLECVQDMDHENMFWYRQDPGLGLRLIYFSYDVKMKEKGDIPEGYSVSREKKERFSLILESASTNQTSMYLCATLRQISNQPQHFGDGTRLSIL.

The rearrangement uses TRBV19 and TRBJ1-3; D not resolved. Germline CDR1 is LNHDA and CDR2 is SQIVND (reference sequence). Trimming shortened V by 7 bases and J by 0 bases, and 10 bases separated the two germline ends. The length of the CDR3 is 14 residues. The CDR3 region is CASTSGSSGNTIYF. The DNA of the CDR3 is TGTGCCAGTACTTCCGGGAGCTCTGGAAACACCATATATTTT.

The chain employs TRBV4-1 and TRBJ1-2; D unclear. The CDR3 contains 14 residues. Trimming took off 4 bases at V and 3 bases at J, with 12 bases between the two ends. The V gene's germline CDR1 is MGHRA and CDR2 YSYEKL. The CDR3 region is CASSLSIVDYGYTF. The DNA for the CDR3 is TGCGCCAGCAGCCTCTCGATAGTTGACTATGGCTACACCTTC.

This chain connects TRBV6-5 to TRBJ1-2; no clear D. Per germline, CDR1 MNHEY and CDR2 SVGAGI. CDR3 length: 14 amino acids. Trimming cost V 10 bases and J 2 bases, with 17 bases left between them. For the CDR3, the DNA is TGTGCCACCAAGGAGGGCAGACTAAACTATGGCTACACCTTC. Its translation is CATKEGRLNYGYTF.

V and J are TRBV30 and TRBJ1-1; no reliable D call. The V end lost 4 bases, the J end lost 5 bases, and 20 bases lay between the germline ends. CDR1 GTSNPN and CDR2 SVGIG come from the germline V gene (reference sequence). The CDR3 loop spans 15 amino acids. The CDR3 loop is CAWNPSPGPGTEAFF. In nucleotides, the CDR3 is TGTGCCTGGAACCCATCGCCTGGGCCGGGGACTGAAGCTTTCTTT.

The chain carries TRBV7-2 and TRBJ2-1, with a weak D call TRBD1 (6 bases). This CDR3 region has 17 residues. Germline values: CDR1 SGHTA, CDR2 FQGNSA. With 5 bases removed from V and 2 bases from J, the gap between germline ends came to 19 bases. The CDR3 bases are TGTGCCAGCAGCCCTAGGACTGACAGGACCACCTACAATGAGCAGTTCTTC. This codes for CASSPRTDRTTYNEQFF. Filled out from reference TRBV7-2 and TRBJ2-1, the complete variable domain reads GAGVSQSPSNKVTEKGKDVELRCDPISGHTALYWYRQSLGQGLEFLIYFQGNSAPDKSGLPSDRFSAERTGGSVSTLTIQRTQQEDSAVYLCASSPRTDRTTYNEQFFGPGTRLTVL.

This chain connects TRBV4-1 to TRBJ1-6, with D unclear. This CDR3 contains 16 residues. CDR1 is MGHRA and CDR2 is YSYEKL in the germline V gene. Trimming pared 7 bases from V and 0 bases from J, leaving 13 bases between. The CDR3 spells CASTPGLSSYNSPLHF. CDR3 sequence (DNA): TGCGCCAGCACTCCAGGCTTGAGCTCCTATAATTCACCCCTCCACTTT.